This T cell receptor beta chain was recovered during a study of shared clonotypes between healthy human individuals. Points from the study as a whole: On the whole, naive subsets had larger estimated richness than memory subsets had. It was only blood that was sampled, and tissue repertoires likely differ. Clonotype sharing among donors likely depends on sequencing depth.

Germline assignment: CDR1 SEHNR and CDR2 FQNEAQ (reference sequence). The V gene end was trimmed by 4 bases and the J gene end by 3 bases; junction bases not matched to a gene: 12. The CDR3 runs to 16 residues. A word on this clone: Its matching antigen is unknown.

Terminally differentiated effector memory CD45RA+ cells were excluded from the naive CD8 cells, which were CD45RO-negative and positively selected for CCR7. Donors had no recently reported acute infections or vaccinations and were HIV-negative. Using immunoSEQ multiplex PCR, the repertoire was profiled, and TCRdb retains in-frame clones only, with some absent. The data contain roughly 2 million clones, approximately 94% of them singletons. Sequencing used naive CD8+ T cells sorted from blood. This chain links TRBV7-9 with TRBJ2-7; 7 bases are shared with TRBD1. The source is a man younger than 35 in good health. CDR3 residues: CASSSSRDSPIYEQYF. The CDR3 nucleotides read TGTGCCAGCAGCTCGAGCCGGGACAGCCCTATCTACGAGCAGTACTTC.